This T cell receptor (beta chain) was documented in a study of blood T cell repertoires in COVID-19. Losses at the gene ends were 4 bases for V and 6 bases for J; bases not matched to a gene: 15. The CDR3 runs to 18 residues. CDR1 and CDR2 (germline): SGHTA, FQGTGA. Source study methods: Reference gene primer amplification gave nucleated cell count estimates. The protocol was immunoSEQ multiplex PCR, while the TCRdb copy is restricted to in-frame clones and leaves out a portion. V, J and clone size were drawn from that table, and D and trimming were deduced from the DNA. Of around 150,000 clones listed, about 88% are singletons. Of note for this clone: In the same sample, other DNA sequences code for this CDR3.

This TCR came from a human donor with COVID-19, enrolled during active disease. The donor label of this sample is uncertain. Sequencing was performed on peripheral blood. This chain uses TRBV7-3 with TRBJ2-2; 9 nucleotides match TRBD2. The CDR3 DNA reads as TGTGCCAGCAGCTCGGGGCTAGCGGGAAGCGTACTCGCCGGGGAGCTGTTTTTT. The encoded protein is CASSSGLAGSVLAGELFF.